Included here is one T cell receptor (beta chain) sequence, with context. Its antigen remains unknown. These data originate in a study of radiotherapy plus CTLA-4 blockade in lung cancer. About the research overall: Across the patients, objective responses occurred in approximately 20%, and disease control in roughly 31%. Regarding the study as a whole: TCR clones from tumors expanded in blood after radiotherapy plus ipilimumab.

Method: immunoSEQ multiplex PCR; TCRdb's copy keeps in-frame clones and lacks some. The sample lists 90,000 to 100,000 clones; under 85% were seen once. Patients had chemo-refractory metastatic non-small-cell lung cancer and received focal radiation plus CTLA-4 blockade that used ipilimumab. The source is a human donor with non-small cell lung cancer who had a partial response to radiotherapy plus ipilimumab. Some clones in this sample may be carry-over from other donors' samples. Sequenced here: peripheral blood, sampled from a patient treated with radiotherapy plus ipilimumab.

For the CDR3, the DNA is TGCGCCAGCAGCTTGGCCGGGACAGCCGTGTCCTACGAGCAGTACTTC. It is translated as CASSLAGTAVSYEQYF. The chain is built from TRBV5-1 and TRBJ2-7; 7 nucleotides agree with TRBD1. This CDR3 has 16 amino acids. V trimming: 0 bases; J trimming: 1 base; junction bases outside the gene matches: 7. The germline gives CDR1 SGHRS, CDR2 YFSETQ.